This T cell receptor (beta chain) originates from a study of blood T cell repertoires in COVID-19. V was shortened by 5 bases and J by 7 bases, with 15 bases between the two germline ends. The germline gives CDR1 SEHNR, CDR2 FQNEAQ (reference sequence). The CDR3 loop spans 15 amino acids. Participant ages covered about 18 to 89 years across some 25 US areas. Cohort 3 donors were reported recovered after two negative PCRs, clearance, or symptom resolution. Profiled with immunoSEQ multiplex PCR; TCRdb holds only in-frame clones, not every one. The repertoire holds 200,000 to 250,000 clones, with 82% as singletons.

The material sequenced was PBMCs or T cells enriched from blood (not recorded which). The TCR sequence derives from a woman in her sixties who had recovered from COVID-19. The chain couples TRBV7-9 to TRBJ1-6; D is perhaps TRBD1 (6 bases). Here the CDR3 reads CASSPRGSRNSPLHF. The CDR3 nucleotides read TGTGCCAGCAGCCCCAGGGGTTCTCGGAATTCACCCCTCCACTTT.